Detailed here is one TCR beta chain. The CDR3 runs 16 residues. V lost 3 bases, J lost 0 bases, and 14 bases lay in between. Per germline, CDR1 MDHEN and CDR2 SYDVKM. The data are from a study of blood T cells in healthy people across ages. Study at large: Template switching caught about one barcoded beta molecule for each two T cells.

A J-beta primer mix and a sample-barcoded 5' primer were used in a second PCR of about 7 to 12 cycles. One entry per CDR3 protein results from TCRdb running MiXCR on the 5' RACE reads. The data contain more than 900,000 distinct CDR3 sequences, 25% to 30% of them singletons. These data were also reused for a study on T cells of mothers and their children.

Specimen: blood. The receptor comes from a woman in her 40s in good health. This rearrangement joins TRBV28 to TRBJ1-1; the D gene is possibly TRBD1 (5 bases). The CDR3 protein is CASSFPQGGLNTEAFF. The CDR3 DNA reads TGTGCCAGCAGTTTCCCGCAGGGTGGGTTGAACACTGAAGCTTTCTTT. Looking up the rest from reference TRBV28 and TRBJ1-1 gives the full variable domain: DVKVTQSSRYLVKRTGEKVFLECVQDMDHENMFWYRQDPGLGLRLIYFSYDVKMKEKGDIPEGYSVSREKKERFSLILESASTNQTSMYLCASSFPQGGLNTEAFFGQGTRLTVV.